Sequencing of this T cell receptor (beta chain) was carried out in a study of CXCR3-negative and CXCR3-positive naive CD8 T cells. Study-wide background: The total count of TRB reads reached 110 million to 150 million, and each library contributed about 1.5 +/- 0.3 million.

UMI-labeled 5' RACE yielded the TRB cDNA libraries. TCRdb reprocessed the 5' RACE reads and reports one entry per CDR3 protein, with no DNA. In all, the sample yields 75,000 to 95,000 distinct CDR3 sequences. The CDR3 spans 15 residues. Germline V CDR1 and CDR2: SGHTA, FQGNSA. This receptor was identified in a human donor in good health. Some clones in this sample may be carry-over from other donors' samples. The material sequenced was naive CXCR3- CD8+ T cells from blood. Subset given: CD45RO-CCR7+CD27+CD95- naive CD8+ T cells lacking CXCR3 (TNR3-). The rearrangement joins TRBV7-2 to TRBJ2-1; TCRdb selects TRBD1, and the lack of DNA leaves this call unchecked. CDR3 amino acids: CASSQPGALTYEQFF. Filled out from reference TRBV7-2 and TRBJ2-1, the complete variable domain reads GAGVSQSPSNKVTEKGKDVELRCDPISGHTALYWYRQSLGQGLEFLIYFQGNSAPDKSGLPSDRFSAERTGGSVSTLTIQRTQQEDSAVYLCASSQPGALTYEQFFGPGTRLTVL.